This record looks at one TCR beta chain sequence and its context. TCRdb processed the 5' RACE reads anew with MiXCR; each CDR3 protein has one entry. The sample holds 55,000 to 80,000 distinct CDR3 sequences, approximately 23% seen once. Material for sequencing was memory CD4+ T cells sorted from a lymph node. Subset in this sample: memory CD4+ T cells, CD4+CD45RO+CD25-. The TCR comes from a female donor with breast cancer.

CDR3 DNA sequence: TGTGCCTGGAGTTCAGGGGAGCCCCCCTACGAGCAGTACTTC. It translates to CAWSSGEPPYEQYF. The chain employs TRBV30 and TRBJ2-7; TRBD1 is a possible D gene (6 bases). Per germline, CDR1 GTSNPN and CDR2 SVGIG (reference sequence). The CDR3 contains 14 residues. V lost 2 bases to trimming and J lost 2 bases, with 13 bases between them.